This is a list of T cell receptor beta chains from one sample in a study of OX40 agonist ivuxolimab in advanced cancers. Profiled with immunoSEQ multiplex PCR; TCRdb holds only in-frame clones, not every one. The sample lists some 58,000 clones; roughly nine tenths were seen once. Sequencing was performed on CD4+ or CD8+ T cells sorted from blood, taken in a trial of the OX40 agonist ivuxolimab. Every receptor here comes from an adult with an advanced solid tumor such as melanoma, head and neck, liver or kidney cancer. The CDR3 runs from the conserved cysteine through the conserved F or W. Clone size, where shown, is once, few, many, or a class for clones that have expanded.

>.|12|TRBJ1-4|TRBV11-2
CASSGFGEKLFF
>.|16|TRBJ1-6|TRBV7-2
CASSSEGTASTVTLHF
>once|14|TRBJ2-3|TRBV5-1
CASSLAGAPDTQYF
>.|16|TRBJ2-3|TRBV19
CASSMGEIDSTDTQYF
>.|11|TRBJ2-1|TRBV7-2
CASSLNDEQFF
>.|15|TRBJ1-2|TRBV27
CASSPGTGNTYGYTF
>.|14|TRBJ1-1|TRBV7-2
CASSLIRGGTEAFF
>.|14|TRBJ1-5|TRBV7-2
CASSLPGYNQPQHF
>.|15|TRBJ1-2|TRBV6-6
CASSGLGTANYGYTF
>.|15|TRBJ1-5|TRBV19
CASSMSGQGDQPQHF
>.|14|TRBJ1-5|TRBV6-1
CASRNRGSNQPQHF
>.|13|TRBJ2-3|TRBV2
CASSADGGYTQYF
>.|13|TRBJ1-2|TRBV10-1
CASSAGGNYGYTF
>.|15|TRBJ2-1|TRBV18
CASSLPGLPYNEQFF
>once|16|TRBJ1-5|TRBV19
CASSNLGRSSNQPQHF
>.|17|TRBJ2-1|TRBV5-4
CASSLSGGYRSYNEQFF
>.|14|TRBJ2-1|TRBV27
CASSLKAGRDEQFF
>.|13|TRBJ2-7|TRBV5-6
CASSNDISYEQYF
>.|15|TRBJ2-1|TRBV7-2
CASSLESSGISLLFF
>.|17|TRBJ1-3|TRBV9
CASSVAPGTHSGNTIYF
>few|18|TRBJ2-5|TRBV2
CASRTESISGGASGTQYF
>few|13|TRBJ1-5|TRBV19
CASSDRRDQPQHF
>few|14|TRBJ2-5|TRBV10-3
CAIRVGGVQETQYF
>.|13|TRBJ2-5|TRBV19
CASSIGGQETQYF
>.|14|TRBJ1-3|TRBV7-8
CASSPGAAGNTIYF
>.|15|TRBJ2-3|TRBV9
CASSVGLAGMDTQYF
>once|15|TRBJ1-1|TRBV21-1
CASHRGARVNTEAFF
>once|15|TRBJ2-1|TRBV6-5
CASSYDRGYSNEQFF
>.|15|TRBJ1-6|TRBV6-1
CASSAIQGRNSPLHF
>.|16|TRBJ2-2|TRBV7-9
CASSPSWGADTGELFF
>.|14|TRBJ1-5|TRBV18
CASSPQDSNQPQHF
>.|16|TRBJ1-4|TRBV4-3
CASSQEWGIENEKLFF
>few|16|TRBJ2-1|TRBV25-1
CASSEWREVSYNEQFF
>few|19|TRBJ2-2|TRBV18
CASSLTPGAGDSNTGELFF
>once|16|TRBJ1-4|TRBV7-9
CASSRTAGTGGEKLFF
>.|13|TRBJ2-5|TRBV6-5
CASRGLVGETQYF
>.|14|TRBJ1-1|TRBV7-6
CASSLRQVGTEAFF
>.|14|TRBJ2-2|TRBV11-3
CASSSNAQTGELFF
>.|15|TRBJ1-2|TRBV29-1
CSVVTARDRAGGYTF
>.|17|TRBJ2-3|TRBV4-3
CASSQDGASASTDTQYF
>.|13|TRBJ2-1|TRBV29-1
CSVEPPPYNEQFF
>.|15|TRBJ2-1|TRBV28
CASGRGGSSYNEQFF
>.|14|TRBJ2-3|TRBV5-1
CASSHGTSTDTQYF
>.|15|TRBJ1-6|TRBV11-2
CASSLDGWLNSPLHF
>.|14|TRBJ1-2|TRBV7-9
CASSSLNRGQGYTF
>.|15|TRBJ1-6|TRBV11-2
CASSWDGGRNSPLHF
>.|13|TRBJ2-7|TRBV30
CAWTELAGENRYF
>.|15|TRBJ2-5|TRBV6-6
CASSSYSGGQETQYF
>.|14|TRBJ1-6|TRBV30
CAWSLGQANSPLHF
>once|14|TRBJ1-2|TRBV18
CASSPRSEGFGYTF